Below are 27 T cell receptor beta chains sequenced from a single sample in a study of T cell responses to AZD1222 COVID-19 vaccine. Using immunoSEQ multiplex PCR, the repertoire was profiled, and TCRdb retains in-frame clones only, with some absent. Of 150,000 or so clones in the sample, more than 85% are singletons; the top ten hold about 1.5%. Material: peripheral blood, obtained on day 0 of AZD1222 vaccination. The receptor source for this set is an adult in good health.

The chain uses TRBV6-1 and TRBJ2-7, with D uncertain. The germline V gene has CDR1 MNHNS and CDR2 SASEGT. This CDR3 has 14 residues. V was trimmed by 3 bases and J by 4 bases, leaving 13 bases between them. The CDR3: CASSEPGRPYEQYF. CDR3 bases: TGTGCCAGCAGTGAGCCCGGCCGACCTTACGAGCAGTACTTC.

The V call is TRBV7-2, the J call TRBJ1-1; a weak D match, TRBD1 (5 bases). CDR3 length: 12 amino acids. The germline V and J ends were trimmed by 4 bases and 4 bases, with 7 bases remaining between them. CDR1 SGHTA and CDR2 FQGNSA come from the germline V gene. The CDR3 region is CASSWGGTEAFF. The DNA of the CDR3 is TGTGCCAGCAGCTGGGGGGGCACTGAAGCTTTCTTT.

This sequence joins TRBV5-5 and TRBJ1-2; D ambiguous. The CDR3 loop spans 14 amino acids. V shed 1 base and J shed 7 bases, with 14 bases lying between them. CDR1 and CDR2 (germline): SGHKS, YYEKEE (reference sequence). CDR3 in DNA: TGTGCCAGCAGCTTGATGGTTGGCCCGTTTGGCTACACCTTC. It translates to CASSLMVGPFGYTF. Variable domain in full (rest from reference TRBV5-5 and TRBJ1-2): DAGVTQSPTHLIKTRGQQVTLRCSPISGHKSVSWYQQVLGQGPQFIFQYYEKEERGRGNFPDRFSARQFPNYSSELNVNALLLGDSALYLCASSLMVGPFGYTFGSGTRLTVV.

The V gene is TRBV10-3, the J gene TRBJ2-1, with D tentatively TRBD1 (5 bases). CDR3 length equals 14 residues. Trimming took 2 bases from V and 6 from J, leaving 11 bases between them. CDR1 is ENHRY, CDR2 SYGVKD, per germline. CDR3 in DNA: TGTGCCATCAGTGAGATGGCAGGGCGCAATGAGCAGTTCTTC. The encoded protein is CAISEMAGRNEQFF.

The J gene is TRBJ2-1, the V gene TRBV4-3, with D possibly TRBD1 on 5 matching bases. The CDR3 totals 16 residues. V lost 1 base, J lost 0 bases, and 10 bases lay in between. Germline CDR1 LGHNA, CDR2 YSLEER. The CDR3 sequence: CASSQAGAVSYNEQFF. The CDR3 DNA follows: TGCGCCAGCAGCCAAGCTGGGGCGGTCTCCTACAATGAGCAGTTCTTC.

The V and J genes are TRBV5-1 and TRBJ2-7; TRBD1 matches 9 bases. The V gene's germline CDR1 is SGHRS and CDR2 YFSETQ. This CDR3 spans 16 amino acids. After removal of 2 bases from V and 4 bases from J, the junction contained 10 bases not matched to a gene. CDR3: CASSLSRQGVIYEQYF. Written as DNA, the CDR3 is TGCGCCAGCAGCTTATCAAGACAGGGGGTAATATACGAGCAGTACTTC. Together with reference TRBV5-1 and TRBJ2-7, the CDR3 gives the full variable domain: KAGVTQTPRYLIKTRGQQVTLSCSPISGHRSVSWYQQTPGQGLQFLFEYFSETQRNKGNFPGRFSGRQFSNSRSEMNVSTLELGDSALYLCASSLSRQGVIYEQYFGPGTRLTVT.

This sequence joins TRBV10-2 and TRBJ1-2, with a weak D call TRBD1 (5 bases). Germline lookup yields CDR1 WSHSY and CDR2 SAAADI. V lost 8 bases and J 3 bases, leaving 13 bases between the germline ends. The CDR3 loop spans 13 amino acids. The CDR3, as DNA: TGCGCCAGCGGGTCGACAGATGACTATGGCTACACCTTC. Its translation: CASGSTDDYGYTF.

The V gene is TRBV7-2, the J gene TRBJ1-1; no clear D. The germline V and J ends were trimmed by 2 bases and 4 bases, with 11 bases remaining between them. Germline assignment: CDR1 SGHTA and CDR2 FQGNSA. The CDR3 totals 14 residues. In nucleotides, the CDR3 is TGTGCCAGCAGCTTATTGGCAGGATCCACTGAAGCTTTCTTT. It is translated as CASSLLAGSTEAFF.

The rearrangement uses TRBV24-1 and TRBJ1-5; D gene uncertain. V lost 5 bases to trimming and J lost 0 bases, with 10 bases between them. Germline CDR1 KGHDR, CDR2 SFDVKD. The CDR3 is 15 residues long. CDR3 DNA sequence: TGTGCCACCAGTGCCAACAGAAATAGCAATCAGCCCCAGCATTTT. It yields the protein CATSANRNSNQPQHF.

CDR3 sequence reads: CASSYLSPLHF. The CDR3 DNA reads TGTGCCAGCAGTTATCTTTCACCCCTCCACTTT. The V gene is TRBV6-2 or TRBV6-3, the J gene TRBJ1-6; unclear D gene. Trimming stripped 3 bases from V and 9 bases from J, with 3 bases between. The V gene's germline CDR1 is MNHEY and CDR2 SVGEGT. The CDR3 is made up of 11 amino acids.

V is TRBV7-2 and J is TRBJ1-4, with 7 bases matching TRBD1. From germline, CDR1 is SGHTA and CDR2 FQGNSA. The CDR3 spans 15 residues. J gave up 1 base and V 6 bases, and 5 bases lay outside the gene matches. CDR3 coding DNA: TGTGCCAGCAGTGACACAGGGGTAACTAATGAAAAACTGTTTTTT. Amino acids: CASSDTGVTNEKLFF.

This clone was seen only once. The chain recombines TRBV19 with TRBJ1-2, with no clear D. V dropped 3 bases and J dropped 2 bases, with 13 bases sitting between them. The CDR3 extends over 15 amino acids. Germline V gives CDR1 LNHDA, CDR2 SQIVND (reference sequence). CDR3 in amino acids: CASSIAPTPNYGYTF. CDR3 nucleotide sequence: TGTGCCAGTAGTATCGCCCCCACGCCGAACTATGGCTACACCTTC.

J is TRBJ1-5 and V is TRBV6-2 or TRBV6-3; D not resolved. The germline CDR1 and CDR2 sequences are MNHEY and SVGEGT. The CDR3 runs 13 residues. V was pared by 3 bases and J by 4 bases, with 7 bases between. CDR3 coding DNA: TGTGCCAGCAGTTATCGCGATAATCAGCCCCAGCATTTT. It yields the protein CASSYRDNQPQHF.

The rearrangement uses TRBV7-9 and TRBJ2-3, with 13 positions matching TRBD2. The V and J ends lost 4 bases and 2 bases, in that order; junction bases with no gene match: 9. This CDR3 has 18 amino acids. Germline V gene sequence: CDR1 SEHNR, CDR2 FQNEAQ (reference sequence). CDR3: CASSWRLAGGKSTDTQYF. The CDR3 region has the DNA TGTGCCAGCAGCTGGAGACTAGCGGGAGGAAAATCCACAGATACGCAGTATTTT.

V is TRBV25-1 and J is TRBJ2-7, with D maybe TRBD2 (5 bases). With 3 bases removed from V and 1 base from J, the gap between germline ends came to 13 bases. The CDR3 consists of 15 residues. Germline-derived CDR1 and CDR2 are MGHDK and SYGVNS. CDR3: CASSDSRRGSYEQYF. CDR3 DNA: TGTGCCAGCAGTGACTCTCGGCGAGGGTCCTACGAGCAGTACTTC.

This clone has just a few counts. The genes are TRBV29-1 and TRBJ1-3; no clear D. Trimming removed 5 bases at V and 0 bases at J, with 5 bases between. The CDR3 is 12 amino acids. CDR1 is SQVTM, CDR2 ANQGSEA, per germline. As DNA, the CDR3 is TGCAGCGTTAAGGGCTCTGGAAACACCATATATTTT. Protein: CSVKGSGNTIYF.

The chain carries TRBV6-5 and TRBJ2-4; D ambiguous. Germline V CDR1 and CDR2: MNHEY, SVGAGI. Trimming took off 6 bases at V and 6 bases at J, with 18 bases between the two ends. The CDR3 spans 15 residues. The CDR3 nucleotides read TGTGCCAGCAGCTCCCCAAGGGTGGATAGAAACATTCAGTACTTC. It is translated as CASSSPRVDRNIQYF.

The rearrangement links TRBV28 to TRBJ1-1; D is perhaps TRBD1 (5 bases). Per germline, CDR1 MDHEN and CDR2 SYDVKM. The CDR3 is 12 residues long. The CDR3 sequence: CASGAMNTEAFF. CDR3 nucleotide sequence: TGTGCGAGCGGGGCGATGAACACTGAAGCTTTCTTT.

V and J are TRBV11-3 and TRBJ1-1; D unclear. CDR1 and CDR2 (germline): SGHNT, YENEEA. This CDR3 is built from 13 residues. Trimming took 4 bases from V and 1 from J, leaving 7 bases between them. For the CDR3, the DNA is TGTGCCAGCAGCTCTGGCGGGAACACTGAAGCTTTCTTT. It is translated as CASSSGGNTEAFF.

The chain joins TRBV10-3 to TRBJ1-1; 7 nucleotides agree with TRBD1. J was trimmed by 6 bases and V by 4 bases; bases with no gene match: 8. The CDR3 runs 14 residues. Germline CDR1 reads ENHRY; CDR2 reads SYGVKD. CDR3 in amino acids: CAISGQGTLAEAFF. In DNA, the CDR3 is TGTGCCATCAGTGGACAGGGAACTTTGGCTGAAGCTTTCTTT.

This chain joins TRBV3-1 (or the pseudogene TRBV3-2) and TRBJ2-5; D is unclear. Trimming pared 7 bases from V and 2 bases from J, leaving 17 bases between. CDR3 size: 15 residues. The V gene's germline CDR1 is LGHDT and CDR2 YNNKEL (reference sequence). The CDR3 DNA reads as TGTGCCAGCACCGAATCCCCAAAAGGACAAGAGACCCAGTACTTC. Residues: CASTESPKGQETQYF.

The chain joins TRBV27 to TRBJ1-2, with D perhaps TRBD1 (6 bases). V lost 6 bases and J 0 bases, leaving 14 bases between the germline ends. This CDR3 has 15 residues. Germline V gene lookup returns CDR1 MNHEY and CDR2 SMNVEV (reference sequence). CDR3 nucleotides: TGTGCCAGCAGACTCCGGACAGTTCCTAACTATGGCTACACCTTC. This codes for CASRLRTVPNYGYTF.

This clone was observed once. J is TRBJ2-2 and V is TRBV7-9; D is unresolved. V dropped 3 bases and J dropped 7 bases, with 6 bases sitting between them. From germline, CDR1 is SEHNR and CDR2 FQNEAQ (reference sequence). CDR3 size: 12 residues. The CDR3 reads CASSFVNGELFF. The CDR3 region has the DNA TGTGCCAGCAGCTTCGTGAACGGGGAGCTGTTTTTT.

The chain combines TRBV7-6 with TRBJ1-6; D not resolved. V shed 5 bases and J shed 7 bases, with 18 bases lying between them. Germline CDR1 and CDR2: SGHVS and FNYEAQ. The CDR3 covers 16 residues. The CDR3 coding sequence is TGTGCCAGCAGCACCAGCGGGCTCCTTAGGAATTCACCCCTCCACTTT. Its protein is CASSTSGLLRNSPLHF.

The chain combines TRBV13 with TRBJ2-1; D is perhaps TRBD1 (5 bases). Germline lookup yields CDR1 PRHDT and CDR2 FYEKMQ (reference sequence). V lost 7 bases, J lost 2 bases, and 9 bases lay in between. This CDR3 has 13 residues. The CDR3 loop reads CASKSRAYNEQFF. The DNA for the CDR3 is TGTGCCAGCAAGAGCAGGGCCTACAATGAGCAGTTCTTC.

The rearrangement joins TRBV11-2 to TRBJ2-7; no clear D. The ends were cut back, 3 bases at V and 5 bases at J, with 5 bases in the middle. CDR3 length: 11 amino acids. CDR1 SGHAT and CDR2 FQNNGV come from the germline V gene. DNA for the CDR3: TGTGCCAGCAGCTTCAGCGACGAGCAGTACTTC. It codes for CASSFSDEQYF.

The CDR3: CASSYQSRQGEQFF. The CDR3 nucleotides are TGTGCCAGCAGCTACCAATCGAGACAGGGTGAGCAGTTCTTC. This chain connects TRBV7-6 to TRBJ2-1; 7 nucleotides align to TRBD1. V was pared by 4 bases and J by 9 bases, with 9 bases of the junction left unmatched. The CDR3 is made up of 14 amino acids. Germline V gene data show CDR1 as SGHVS and CDR2 as FNYEAQ.